Following are 30 T cell receptor beta chains from one sample sequenced in a study of OX40 agonist ivuxolimab in advanced cancers. Assay: immunoSEQ multiplex PCR; the TCRdb copy retains only in-frame clones and omits some. There are 26,000 or so clones in the sample; around 86% occur only once, and more than 25% lies in the top ten. Source: CD4+ or CD8+ T cells sorted from blood, taken in a trial of the OX40 agonist ivuxolimab. These TCRs come from an adult with an advanced solid tumor such as melanoma, head and neck, liver or kidney cancer.

The V call is TRBV6-5, the J call TRBJ2-1; weak D call: TRBD2 (6 bases). V lost 2 bases to trimming and J lost 5 bases, with 13 bases between them. CDR3 length: 15 amino acids. Germline values: CDR1 MNHEY, CDR2 SVGAGI. The CDR3 reads CASSYGAGSHNEQFF. The CDR3 DNA reads as TGTGCCAGCAGTTACGGAGCCGGGAGCCACAATGAGCAGTTCTTC.

The chain is built from TRBV11-2 and TRBJ2-5; D gene unclear. Trimming cost V 5 bases and J 5 bases, with 9 bases left between them. The CDR3 totals 12 residues. Germline CDR1 SGHAT, CDR2 FQNNGV. CDR3: CASSTRLETQYF. The CDR3 DNA follows: TGTGCCAGCAGCACCAGACTGGAGACCCAGTACTTC.

The rearrangement joins TRBV6-5 to TRBJ1-1; D perhaps matches TRBD1 (5 bases). V lost 2 bases to trimming and J lost 5 bases, with 9 bases between them. Germline V lookup: CDR1 MNHEY, CDR2 SVGAGI. The CDR3 sequence is 13 residues long. CDR3 bases: TGTGCCAGCAGTTACCCGGGGGGTACTGAAGCTTTCTTT. It specifies CASSYPGGTEAFF.

This clone came up a few times. The V call is TRBV30, the J call TRBJ1-1; 10 nucleotides match TRBD1. The CDR3 is made up of 12 amino acids. Germline V gives CDR1 GTSNPN, CDR2 SVGIG (reference sequence). V gave up 7 bases and J gave up 3 bases; unmatched junction bases: 2. The CDR3 protein is CAYGQGDTEAFF. In nucleotides, the CDR3 is TGTGCCTATGGACAGGGGGACACTGAAGCTTTCTTT. The entire variable domain, with the rest obtained from reference TRBV30 and TRBJ1-1, is as follows: SQTIHQWPATLVQPVGSPLSLECTVEGTSNPNLYWYRQAAGRGLQLLFYSVGIGQISSEVPQNLSASRPQDRQFILSSKKLLLSDSGFYLCAYGQGDTEAFFGQGTRLTVV.

This clone appeared a few times. The chain couples TRBV30 to TRBJ1-1; a weak D match, TRBD1 (6 bases). Per germline, CDR1 GTSNPN and CDR2 SVGIG (reference sequence). The V end was cut by 5 bases, the J end by 5 bases, with 15 bases between. The CDR3 loop spans 13 amino acids. CDR3 sequence (DNA): TGTGCCTGGGCAGGGGCCGAGAGAACTGAAGCTTTCTTT. Translated, it gives CAWAGAERTEAFF.

V is TRBV27 and J is TRBJ2-3; D is undetermined. This CDR3 comprises 18 residues. V dropped 2 bases and J dropped 0 bases, with 18 bases sitting between them. Germline V gives CDR1 MNHEY, CDR2 SMNVEV (reference sequence). The CDR3 is CASSLKASSLLSTDTQYF. The CDR3 DNA sequence: TGTGCCAGCAGTTTAAAAGCCTCTAGTCTTTTGAGCACAGATACGCAGTATTTT.

The chain is built from TRBV5-6 and TRBJ2-1; no clear D. Germline V gene sequence: CDR1 SGHDT, CDR2 YYEEEE. The CDR3 runs 14 residues. V lost 0 bases, J lost 2 bases, and 6 bases lay in between. The CDR3 here is CASSLAPPYNEQFF. The CDR3 nucleotides are TGTGCCAGCAGCTTGGCTCCCCCCTACAATGAGCAGTTCTTC.

This clone appeared once. The gene calls are TRBV5-4 and TRBJ2-5, with 11 nucleotides matching TRBD1. The CDR3 is 16 residues long. The V gene end was trimmed by 0 bases and the J gene end by 3 bases; junction bases not matched to a gene: 4. Per the germline V gene, CDR1 is SGHNT and CDR2 is YYREEE (reference sequence). CDR3 loop: CASSLERTGGEETQYF. Here the CDR3 DNA reads TGTGCCAGCAGCTTGGAGCGGACAGGGGGCGAAGAGACCCAGTACTTC.

The chain combines TRBV7-9 with TRBJ2-3, with 8 bases that match TRBD2. The CDR3 covers 15 residues. With 3 bases clipped from V and 2 bases from J, the junction kept 4 bases outside the gene matches. CDR1 SEHNR and CDR2 FQNEAQ come from the germline V gene (reference sequence). This CDR3 reads CASSLGLGNTDTQYF. As DNA, the CDR3 is TGTGCCAGCAGCTTGGGACTAGGGAACACAGATACGCAGTATTTT. The full variable domain, with the rest looked up from reference TRBV7-9 and TRBJ2-3, is DTGVSQNPRHKITKRGQNVTFRCDPISEHNRLYWYRQTLGQGPEFLTYFQNEAQLEKSRLLSDRFSAERPKGSFSTLEIQRTEQGDSAMYLCASSLGLGNTDTQYFGPGTRLTVL.

The J gene is TRBJ1-1, the V gene TRBV7-6; possibly TRBD1 for D (6 bases). This CDR3 comprises 19 residues. V was trimmed by 5 bases and J by 1 base, leaving 26 bases between them. Germline V gives CDR1 SGHVS, CDR2 FNYEAQ. CDR3: CASSLGRGLAGLTNTEAFF. The CDR3, as DNA: TGTGCCAGCAGCCTAGGGAGGGGGTTGGCAGGACTTACGAACACTGAAGCTTTCTTT.

The gene calls are TRBV2 and TRBJ2-1; 11 bases agree with TRBD2. Trimming at V came to 8 bases and at J to 3 bases, leaving 6 bases not matched to a gene. This CDR3 spans 15 amino acids. Germline assignment: CDR1 SNHLY and CDR2 FYNNEI. The CDR3 bases are TGTGCCAGCGGGATACTAGCGGGGGACTACAATGAGCAGTTCTTC. It is translated as CASGILAGDYNEQFF. Drawing the rest from reference TRBV2 and TRBJ2-1, the complete variable domain is EPEVTQTPSHQVTQMGQEVILRCVPISNHLYFYWYRQILGQKVEFLVSFYNNEISEKSEIFDDQFSVERPDGSNFTLKIRSTKLEDSAMYFCASGILAGDYNEQFFGPGTRLTVL.

The J gene is TRBJ2-1, the V gene TRBV27; TRBD1 might be the D (5 bases). The CDR3 sequence is 13 residues long. The germline V gene encodes CDR1 MNHEY and CDR2 SMNVEV (reference sequence). V shed 3 bases and J shed 9 bases, with 12 bases lying between them. The CDR3 loop is CASSFSPGSEQFF. The CDR3 nucleotides are TGTGCCAGCAGTTTTTCCCCAGGGTCTGAGCAGTTCTTC.

The gene calls are TRBV5-8 and TRBJ2-1, with D maybe TRBD1 (6 bases). V was trimmed by 1 base and J by 0 bases, leaving 11 bases between them. This CDR3 has 16 residues. The germline V gene has CDR1 SGHTS and CDR2 YDEGEE. The CDR3 nucleotides are TGTGCCAGCAGCTTGCAGGGGCTCATCTCCTACAATGAGCAGTTCTTC. Translated: CASSLQGLISYNEQFF.

This chain links TRBV7-9 with TRBJ2-1; D call uncertain. V gave up 1 base and J gave up 12 bases, with 16 bases separating them. Per germline, CDR1 SEHNR and CDR2 FQNEAQ (reference sequence). This CDR3 region has 14 residues. The CDR3 region has the DNA TGTGCCAGCAGCTTAGGAGGTGTGAGCCAGTCGCAGTTCTTC. Protein product: CASSLGGVSQSQFF.

CDR3 protein: CASKQNYEQYF. CDR3 bases: TGTGCCAGCAAACAGAACTACGAGCAGTACTTC. This sequence joins TRBV21-1 and TRBJ2-7; the listed D gene, TRBD1, was not tested against the DNA. TRBV21-1 is a recognized pseudogene. The CDR3 has 11 amino acids.

J is TRBJ2-7 and V is TRBV2, with a tentative D call TRBD1 (5 bases). Between the trimmed V and J ends, which lost 5 bases and 3 bases, there was a span of 14 bases. This CDR3 spans 14 amino acids. The germline CDR1 and CDR2 sequences are SNHLY and FYNNEI. CDR3 loop: CASSSIGANYEQYF. The CDR3 bases are TGTGCCAGCAGTTCTATAGGGGCCAACTACGAGCAGTACTTC.

This clone was found once. This chain joins TRBV29-1 and TRBJ2-7; perhaps TRBD1 as D (5 bases). Germline lookup yields CDR1 SQVTM and CDR2 ANQGSEA. The CDR3 spans 13 residues. Trimming pared 3 bases from V and 2 bases from J, leaving 11 bases between. The CDR3 reads CSVEAGNPYEQYF. As DNA, the CDR3 is TGCAGCGTTGAGGCAGGGAATCCCTACGAGCAGTACTTC.

V usage is TRBV11-2 and J usage is TRBJ2-1, with TRBD1 matching over 10 bases. Germline CDR1 SGHAT, CDR2 FQNNGV. J gave up 10 bases and V 3 bases, and 9 bases lay outside the gene matches. CDR3 length: 15 amino acids. CDR3 sequence: CASSFRDRGVGEQFF. The CDR3 DNA reads as TGTGCCAGCAGCTTCAGGGACAGGGGTGTCGGGGAGCAGTTCTTC.

The rearrangement links TRBV10-1 to TRBJ2-1, with TRBD2 matching 11 bases. CDR3 length equals 16 residues. After removal of 2 bases from V and 0 bases from J, the junction contained 0 bases not matched to a gene. Germline V gene lookup returns CDR1 WNHNN and CDR2 SYGVQD (reference sequence). CDR3 loop: CASSETSGGSYNEQFF. In DNA, the CDR3 is TGCGCCAGCAGTGAGACTAGCGGGGGCTCCTACAATGAGCAGTTCTTC.

The chain is built from TRBV5-4 and TRBJ2-1; D is perhaps TRBD2 (5 bases). The CDR3 has 16 residues. Per the germline V gene, CDR1 is SGHNT and CDR2 is YYREEE (reference sequence). Trimming pared 0 bases from V and 7 bases from J, leaving 17 bases between. The CDR3 region is CASSLGSGRWGNEQFF. As DNA, the CDR3 is TGTGCCAGCAGCTTGGGTTCGGGAAGGTGGGGAAATGAGCAGTTCTTC.

Concerning this clone: Other DNA sequences in this specimen translate into the identical CDR3. V and J are TRBV5-1 and TRBJ2-1; possibly TRBD2 for D (6 bases). Per germline, CDR1 SGHRS and CDR2 YFSETQ. V was trimmed by 2 bases and J by 7 bases, leaving 7 bases between them. This CDR3 is 12 amino acids long. The CDR3 loop is CASSFRGNEQFF. As DNA, the CDR3 is TGCGCCAGCAGCTTTCGGGGGAATGAGCAGTTCTTC.

Concerning this clone itself: Additional DNA sequences in this sample encode the identical CDR3. The J gene is TRBJ1-1, the V gene TRBV25-1, with D hard to call. Germline V gene data show CDR1 as MGHDK and CDR2 as SYGVNS. This CDR3 contains 11 residues. V was shortened by 4 bases and J by 0 bases, with 0 bases between the two germline ends. The CDR3 is CASSVNTEAFF. The CDR3 bases are TGTGCCAGCAGTGTGAACACTGAAGCTTTCTTT.

The chain carries TRBV11-2 and TRBJ2-1, with D perhaps matching TRBD2 (6 bases). This CDR3 comprises 13 residues. Germline V gene sequence: CDR1 SGHAT, CDR2 FQNNGV. Trimming removed 1 base from V and 7 bases from J, with 8 bases in between. CDR3 in amino acids: CASSLVLANEQFF. The CDR3 nucleotides read TGTGCCAGCAGCTTAGTCCTAGCGAATGAGCAGTTCTTC.

The chain employs TRBV6-1 and TRBJ2-3; possibly TRBD2 for D (5 bases). Germline V CDR1 and CDR2: MNHNS, SASEGT. The CDR3 is made up of 15 amino acids. V was shortened by 3 bases and J by 5 bases, with 15 bases between the two germline ends. The CDR3 region has the DNA TGTGCCAGCAGTGACCCGTGGGAGTTGGTAGATACGCAGTATTTT. It encodes CASSDPWELVDTQYF.

This rearrangement joins TRBV5-1 to TRBJ1-3, with 7 bases aligning to TRBD1. CDR3 size: 15 residues. Germline CDR1 and CDR2: SGHRS and YFSETQ. V lost 0 bases, J lost 1 base, and 1 base stayed unmatched. The CDR3 nucleotides are TGCGCCAGCAGCTTGGAGGGGGCGTCTGGAAACACCATATATTTT. Its protein product is CASSLEGASGNTIYF.

Only a few counts were recorded for this clone. V is TRBV7-9 and J is TRBJ2-7, with D unresolved. V was pared by 1 base and J by 2 bases, with 12 bases between. Germline V gene sequence: CDR1 SEHNR, CDR2 FQNEAQ (reference sequence). The CDR3 is 15 amino acids. DNA for the CDR3: TGTGCCAGCAGCTTAGTTAGCCCGTTACCCTACGAGCAGTACTTC. It yields the protein CASSLVSPLPYEQYF.

Written as DNA, the CDR3 is TGTGCCAGCAGTTACTCGGAGGATAACACTGAAGCTTTCTTT. Protein: CASSYSEDNTEAFF. The rearrangement joins TRBV6-5 to TRBJ1-1; D unclear. The germline gives CDR1 MNHEY, CDR2 SVGAGI. The CDR3 is 14 residues long. The germline V and J ends were trimmed by 0 bases and 2 bases, with 7 bases remaining between them.

This clone appeared a single time. The chain combines TRBV27 with TRBJ1-3; D is unclear. Trimming shortened V by 3 bases and J by 0 bases, and 9 bases separated the two germline ends. CDR3 length: 15 amino acids. Germline CDR1 MNHEY, CDR2 SMNVEV (reference sequence). In DNA, the CDR3 is TGTGCCAGCAGTTTTGGGCCTGGCTCTGGAAACACCATATATTTT. This encodes CASSFGPGSGNTIYF.

The V and J genes are TRBV19 and TRBJ2-1; D possibly corresponds to TRBD2 (5 bases). CDR3 size: 13 residues. The V and J ends lost 6 bases and 3 bases respectively, with 9 bases between them. Germline CDR1 and CDR2: LNHDA and SQIVND (reference sequence). The CDR3 DNA follows: TGTGCCAGTAGCAGGACTCTCTACAATGAGCAGTTCTTC. This encodes CASSRTLYNEQFF.

This chain links TRBV9 with TRBJ1-4, with 9 bases lining up with TRBD1. Germline V gene lookup returns CDR1 SGDLS and CDR2 YYNGEE. After removal of 3 bases from V and 3 bases from J, the junction contained 6 bases not matched to a gene. The CDR3 length is 16 residues. CDR3 bases: TGTGCCAGCAGCGAGGGACAGGGACCGGCTAATGAAAAACTGTTTTTT. This sequence encodes CASSEGQGPANEKLFF.